One and the same sample provided the 12 T cell receptor beta chains below, sequenced in a study of blood T cell repertoires in COVID-19. Clones were sequenced by immunoSEQ multiplex PCR, and TCRdb holds only the in-frame ones, with some missing. This sample carries some 220,000 clones, 70% to 90% of them seen once, and the ten largest clones take approximately 5.1%. Sequencing input: peripheral blood. These TCRs come from a man aged 45-60 years with COVID-19, enrolled during active disease.

This clone was seen just once. The CDR3 DNA sequence: TGTGCCAGCAGTTACTCGTACGAACAGAATAACTATGGCTACACCTTC. Encoded protein: CASSYSYEQNNYGYTF. This sequence joins TRBV6-6 and TRBJ1-2; no definite D call. The CDR3 extends over 16 amino acids. In germline, CDR1 is MNHNY, CDR2 SVGAGI (reference sequence). Trimming removed 0 bases at V and 1 base at J, with 12 bases between.

This chain links TRBV6-5 with TRBJ1-3; 9 bases align to TRBD1. This CDR3 is 15 amino acids long. Germline V gene sequence: CDR1 MNHEY, CDR2 SVGAGI. The J segment lost 2 bases and the V segment lost 5 bases, leaving 4 bases of the junction unmatched. CDR3 nucleotides: TGTGCCAGCAGTCGCGACAGGGGGACTGGAAACACCATATATTTT. It specifies CASSRDRGTGNTIYF.

This clone has just one count. The chain employs TRBV12-3 or TRBV12-4 and TRBJ2-7, with 8 bases that match TRBD2. The CDR3 spans 13 residues. V lost 8 bases, J lost 4 bases, and 7 bases stayed unmatched. Here the CDR3 reads CASRPGGGYEQYF. Here the CDR3 DNA reads TGTGCCAGCCGCCCGGGGGGGGGATACGAGCAGTACTTC.

V and J are TRBV10-3 and TRBJ1-5, with D perhaps TRBD1 (5 bases). The CDR3 extends over 15 amino acids. The V gene lost 3 bases and the J gene lost 0 bases, with 9 bases spanning the gap. From germline, CDR1 is ENHRY and CDR2 SYGVKD. CDR3 amino acids: CAISEGVLSNQPQHF. CDR3 coding DNA: TGTGCCATCAGTGAAGGGGTTCTTAGCAATCAGCCCCAGCATTTT.

This chain links TRBV18 with TRBJ2-1; D call uncertain. There are 15 residues in the CDR3. V was cut by 3 bases and J by 0 bases, with 9 bases left in between. Germline loops: CDR1 KGHSH, CDR2 LQKENI. CDR3 sequence reads: CASSPVTVSYNEQFF. DNA for the CDR3: TGTGCCAGCTCACCGGTTACGGTCTCCTACAATGAGCAGTTCTTC.

The chain employs TRBV9 and TRBJ2-3, with TRBD2 matching 9 bases. The V gene end was trimmed by 5 bases and the J gene end by 5 bases; junction bases not matched to a gene: 6. There are 14 residues in the CDR3. The germline V gene has CDR1 SGDLS and CDR2 YYNGEE. The CDR3 is CASRRGGAQDTQYF. CDR3 nucleotide sequence: TGTGCCAGCAGGCGGGGGGGAGCGCAAGATACGCAGTATTTT.

This chain links TRBV24-1 with TRBJ2-1; 8 nucleotides match TRBD1. CDR1 and CDR2 from the germline V gene are KGHDR and SFDVKD. This CDR3 has 16 amino acids. Trimming cost V 1 base and J 5 bases; bases outside gene matches: 6. CDR3 sequence reads: CATSDFGQGSNNEQFF. The CDR3 nucleotides read TGTGCCACCAGTGATTTCGGACAGGGATCGAACAATGAGCAGTTCTTC.

The chain combines TRBV6-5 with TRBJ1-5, with 7 bases fitting TRBD1. V lost 2 bases and J lost 9; bases outside the gene matches: 7. The CDR3 has 14 amino acids. Per the germline V gene, CDR1 is MNHEY and CDR2 is SVGAGI. The CDR3 region is CASSYRDSGGPQHF. The CDR3 DNA reads TGTGCCAGCAGTTACCGGGACAGTGGAGGGCCCCAGCATTTT.

The V call is TRBV3-1 (or the pseudogene TRBV3-2), the J call TRBJ2-2; 8 positions match TRBD1. With V trimmed by 3 bases and J by 4 bases, 7 bases remained unmatched. This CDR3 comprises 16 residues. The germline V gene encodes CDR1 LGHDT and CDR2 YNNKEL (reference sequence). The CDR3 loop reads CASSQDRVRLTGELFF. The CDR3 DNA sequence: TGTGCCAGCAGCCAGGACAGGGTACGTCTCACCGGGGAGCTGTTTTTT.

The V and J genes are TRBV27 and TRBJ2-3; TRBD1 might be the D (7 bases). The ends were cut back, 1 base at V and 5 bases at J, with 13 bases in the middle. The CDR3 is made up of 15 amino acids. The germline V gene has CDR1 MNHEY and CDR2 SMNVEV (reference sequence). The CDR3 bases are TGTGCCAGCAGTTTATTCCCAGGGGGGTTAGATACGCAGTATTTT. Residues: CASSLFPGGLDTQYF.

The chain is built from TRBV6-5 and TRBJ1-1, with D possibly TRBD1 on 5 matching bases. Per germline, CDR1 MNHEY and CDR2 SVGAGI. The CDR3 consists of 14 residues. V shed 7 bases and J shed 7 bases, with 19 bases lying between them. The CDR3 nucleotides read TGTGCCAGCAACACAATCCCCCCGGGGGGTGAAGCTTTCTTT. This codes for CASNTIPPGGEAFF.

The chain recombines TRBV18 with TRBJ2-3, with a weak D call TRBD2 (6 bases). Trimming left V 3 bases short and J 2 bases short, with 9 bases between. The CDR3 is made up of 14 amino acids. The germline CDR1 and CDR2 sequences are KGHSH and LQKENI. CDR3 sequence: CASSPGGATDTQYF. CDR3 in DNA: TGTGCCAGCTCACCGGGCGGGGCCACAGATACGCAGTATTTT.